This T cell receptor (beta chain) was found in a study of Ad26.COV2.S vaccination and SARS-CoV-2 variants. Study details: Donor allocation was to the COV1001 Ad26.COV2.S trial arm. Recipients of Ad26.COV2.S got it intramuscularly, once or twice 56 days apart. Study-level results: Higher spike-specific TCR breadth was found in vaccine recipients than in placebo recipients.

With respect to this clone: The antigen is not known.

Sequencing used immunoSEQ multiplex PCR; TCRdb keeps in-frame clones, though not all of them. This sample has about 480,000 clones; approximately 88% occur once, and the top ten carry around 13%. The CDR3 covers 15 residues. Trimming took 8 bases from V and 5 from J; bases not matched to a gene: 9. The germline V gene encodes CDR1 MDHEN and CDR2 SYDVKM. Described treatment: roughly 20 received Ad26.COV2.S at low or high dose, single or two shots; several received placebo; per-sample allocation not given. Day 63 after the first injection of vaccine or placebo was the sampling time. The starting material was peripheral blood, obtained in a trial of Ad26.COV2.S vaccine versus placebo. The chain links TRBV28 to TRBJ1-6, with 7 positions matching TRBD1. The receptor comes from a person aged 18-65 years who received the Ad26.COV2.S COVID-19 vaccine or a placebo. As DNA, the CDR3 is TGTGCCAGCTCAATTGGGGGACAGAATAATTCACCCCTCCACTTT. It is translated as CASSIGGQNNSPLHF.